This TCR beta chain was sequenced for a study of shared clonotypes between healthy human individuals. Across the whole study: Aged between 18 and 49, the donors were a couple of women and a few men.

The assay was run at deep level. Clones were read by immunoSEQ multiplex PCR, and TCRdb kept only the in-frame ones, dropping some. The table records 600,000 to 800,000 clones, about two thirds of them present only once. Per germline, CDR1 SEHNR and CDR2 FQNEAQ (reference sequence). The CDR3 has 16 residues. The V end lost 0 bases, the J end lost 0 bases, and 9 bases lay between the germline ends. Note on this clone: Its antigen is not known.

Findings and caveats of the study: Having only a few donors restricted how much genetic and exposure-history diversity was captured.

There were no recent acute infections or vaccinations among the donors, who were healthy HIV-negative adults. This chain connects TRBV7-9 to TRBJ2-1; D remains unclear. The TCR sequence derives from a young woman in good health. Sequenced material: memory CD4+ T cells sorted from blood. As for subset: CD45RA-negative fraction. The CDR3 region is CASSLAPGSSYNEQFF. CDR3 DNA sequence: TGTGCCAGCAGCTTAGCTCCGGGTAGCTCCTACAATGAGCAGTTCTTC.